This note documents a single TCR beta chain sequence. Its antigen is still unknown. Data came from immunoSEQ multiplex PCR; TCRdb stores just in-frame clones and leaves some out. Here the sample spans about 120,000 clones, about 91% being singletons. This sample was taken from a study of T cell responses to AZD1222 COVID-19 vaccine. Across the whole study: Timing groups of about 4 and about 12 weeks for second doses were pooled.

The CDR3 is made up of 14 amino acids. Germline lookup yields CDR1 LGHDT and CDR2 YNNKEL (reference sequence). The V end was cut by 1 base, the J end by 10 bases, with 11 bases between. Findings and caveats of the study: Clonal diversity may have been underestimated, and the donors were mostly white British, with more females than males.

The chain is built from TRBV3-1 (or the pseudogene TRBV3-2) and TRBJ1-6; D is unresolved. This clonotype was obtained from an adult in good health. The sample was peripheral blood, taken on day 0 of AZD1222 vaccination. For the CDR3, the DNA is TGTGCCAGCAGCCAAGCCGGGTCGGTATCACCCCTCCACTTT. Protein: CASSQAGSVSPLHF.